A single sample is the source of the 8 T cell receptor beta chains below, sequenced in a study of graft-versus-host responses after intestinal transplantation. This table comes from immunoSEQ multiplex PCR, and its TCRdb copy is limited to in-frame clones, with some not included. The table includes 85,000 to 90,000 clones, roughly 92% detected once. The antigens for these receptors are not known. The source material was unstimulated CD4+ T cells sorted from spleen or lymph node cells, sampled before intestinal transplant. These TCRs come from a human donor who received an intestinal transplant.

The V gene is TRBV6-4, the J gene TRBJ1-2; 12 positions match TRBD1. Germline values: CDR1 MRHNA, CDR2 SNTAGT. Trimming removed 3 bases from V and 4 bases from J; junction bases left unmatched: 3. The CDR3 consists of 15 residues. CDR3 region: CASSERDRGRYGYTF. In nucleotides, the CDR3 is TGTGCCAGCAGTGAAAGGGACAGGGGGCGCTATGGCTACACCTTC.

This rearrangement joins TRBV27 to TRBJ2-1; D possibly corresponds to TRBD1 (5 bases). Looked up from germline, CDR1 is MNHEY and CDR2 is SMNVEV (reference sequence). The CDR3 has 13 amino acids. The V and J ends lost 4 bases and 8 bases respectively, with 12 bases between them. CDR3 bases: TGTGCCAGCAGTTGGGCAGGGCTGGATGAGCAGTTCTTC. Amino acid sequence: CASSWAGLDEQFF.

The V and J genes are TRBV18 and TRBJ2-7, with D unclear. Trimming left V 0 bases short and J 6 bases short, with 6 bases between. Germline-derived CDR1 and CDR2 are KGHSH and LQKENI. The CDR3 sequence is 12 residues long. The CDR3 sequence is CASSPPWGEQYF. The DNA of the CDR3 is TGTGCCAGCTCACCACCATGGGGCGAGCAGTACTTC.

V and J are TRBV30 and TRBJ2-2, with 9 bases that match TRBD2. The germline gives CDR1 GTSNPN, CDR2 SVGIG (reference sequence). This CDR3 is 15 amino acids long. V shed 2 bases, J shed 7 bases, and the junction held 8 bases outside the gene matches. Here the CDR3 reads CAWSLASGKIGELFF. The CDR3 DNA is TGTGCCTGGAGTTTGGCTAGCGGGAAAATCGGGGAGCTGTTTTTT. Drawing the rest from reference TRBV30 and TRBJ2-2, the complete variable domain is SQTIHQWPATLVQPVGSPLSLECTVEGTSNPNLYWYRQAAGRGLQLLFYSVGIGQISSEVPQNLSASRPQDRQFILSSKKLLLSDSGFYLCAWSLASGKIGELFFGEGSRLTVL.

This CDR3 reads CASSSQRNTQYF. DNA for the CDR3: TGTGCCAGTAGTAGCCAACGGAATACGCAGTATTTT. The V and J genes are TRBV19 and TRBJ2-3; D gene unclear. This CDR3 spans 12 amino acids. In germline, CDR1 is LNHDA, CDR2 SQIVND (reference sequence). V dropped 4 bases and J dropped 7 bases, with 9 bases sitting between them. The variable domain in full, completed from reference TRBV19 and TRBJ2-3, reads DGGITQSPKYLFRKEGQNVTLSCEQNLNHDAMYWYRQDPGQGLRLIYYSQIVNDFQKGDIAEGYSVSREKKESFPLTVTSAQKNPTAFYLCASSSQRNTQYFGPGTRLTVL.

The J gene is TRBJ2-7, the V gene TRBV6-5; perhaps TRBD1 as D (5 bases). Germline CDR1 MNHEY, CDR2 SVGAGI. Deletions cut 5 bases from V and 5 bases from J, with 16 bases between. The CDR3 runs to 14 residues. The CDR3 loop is CASSEVMGRDEQYF. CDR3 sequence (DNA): TGTGCCAGCAGTGAAGTTATGGGCAGGGACGAGCAGTACTTC.

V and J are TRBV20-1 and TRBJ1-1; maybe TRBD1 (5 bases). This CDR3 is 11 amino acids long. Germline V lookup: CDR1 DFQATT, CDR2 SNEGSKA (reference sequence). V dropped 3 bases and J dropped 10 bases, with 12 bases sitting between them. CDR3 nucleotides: TGCAGTGCTAGGAGTTGGGGGGTAGCTTTCTTT. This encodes CSARSWGVAFF.

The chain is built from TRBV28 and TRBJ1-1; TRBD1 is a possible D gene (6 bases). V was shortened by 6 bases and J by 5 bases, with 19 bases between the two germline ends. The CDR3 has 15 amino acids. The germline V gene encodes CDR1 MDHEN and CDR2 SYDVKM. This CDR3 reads CASSRGHLIWTEAFF. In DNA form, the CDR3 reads TGTGCCAGCAGCCGGGGACACTTGATTTGGACTGAAGCTTTCTTT.